This T cell receptor (beta chain) emerged from a study of blood T cells in healthy people across ages. General study points: Naive T cell percentage showed a strong correlation with TCR beta diversity.

Sample-barcoded 5' priming and a J-beta primer mix drove a second PCR of 7 to 11 cycles. TCRdb re-called the 5' RACE reads through MiXCR, storing one row per CDR3 protein. The sample shows hundreds of thousands of distinct CDR3 sequences, more than 55% of them seen only once. Samples had at least 6.5 million PBMCs isolated from them. A note on this clonotype: Its matching antigen is unknown.

The CDR3 is 14 residues long. Germline V gene lookup returns CDR1 SGHAT and CDR2 FQDESV (reference sequence). Sequenced material: blood. This TCR was recovered from a middle-aged man in good health. The J gene is TRBJ2-7, the V gene TRBV11-1; 7 bases map to TRBD2. TRBJ2-4 explains the end of the DNA better; the J call may be wrong. The CDR3 loop reads CASSSLDSGNIQYF. CDR3 in DNA: TGTGCCAGCAGCTCACTGGATAGCGGGAACATTCAGTACTTC.